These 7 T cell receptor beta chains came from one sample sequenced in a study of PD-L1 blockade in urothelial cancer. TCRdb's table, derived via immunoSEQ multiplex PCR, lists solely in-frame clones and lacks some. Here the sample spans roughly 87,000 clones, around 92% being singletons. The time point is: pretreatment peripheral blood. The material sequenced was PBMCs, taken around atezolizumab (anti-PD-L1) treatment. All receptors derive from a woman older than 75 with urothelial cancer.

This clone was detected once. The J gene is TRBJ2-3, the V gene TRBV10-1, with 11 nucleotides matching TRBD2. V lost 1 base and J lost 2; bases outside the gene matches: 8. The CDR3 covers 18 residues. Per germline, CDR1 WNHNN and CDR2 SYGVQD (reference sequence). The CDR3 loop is CASSEFLGLAENTDTQYF. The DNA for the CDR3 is TGCGCCAGCAGTGAGTTCCTGGGACTAGCGGAAAACACAGATACGCAGTATTTT.

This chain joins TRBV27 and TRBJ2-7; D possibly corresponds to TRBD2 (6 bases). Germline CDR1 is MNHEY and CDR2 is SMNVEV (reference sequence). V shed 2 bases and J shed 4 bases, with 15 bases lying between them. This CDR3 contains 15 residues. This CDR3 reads CASSLIGSSEYEQYF. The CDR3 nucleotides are TGTGCCAGCAGTTTAATCGGGAGCTCCGAATACGAGCAGTACTTC.

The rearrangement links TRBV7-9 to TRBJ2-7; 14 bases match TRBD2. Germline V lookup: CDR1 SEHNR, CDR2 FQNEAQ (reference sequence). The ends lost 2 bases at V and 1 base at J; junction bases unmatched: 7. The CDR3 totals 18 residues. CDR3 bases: TGTGCCAGCAGCTTAACCGGGACTAGCGGGAGAGGGTCCTACGAGCAGTACTTC. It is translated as CASSLTGTSGRGSYEQYF. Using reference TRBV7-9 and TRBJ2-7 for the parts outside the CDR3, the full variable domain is DTGVSQNPRHKITKRGQNVTFRCDPISEHNRLYWYRQTLGQGPEFLTYFQNEAQLEKSRLLSDRFSAERPKGSFSTLEIQRTEQGDSAMYLCASSLTGTSGRGSYEQYFGPGTRLTVT.

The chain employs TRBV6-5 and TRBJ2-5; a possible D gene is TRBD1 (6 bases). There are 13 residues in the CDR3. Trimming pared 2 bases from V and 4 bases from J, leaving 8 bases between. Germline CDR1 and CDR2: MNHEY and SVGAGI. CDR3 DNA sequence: TGTGCCAGCAGTTACCTCAGGGGAGAGACCCAGTACTTC. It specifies CASSYLRGETQYF.

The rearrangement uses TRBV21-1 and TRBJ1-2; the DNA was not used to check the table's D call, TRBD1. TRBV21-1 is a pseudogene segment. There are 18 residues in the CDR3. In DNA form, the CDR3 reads TGTGCCAGCAGGCTCAGGGGAGACAGGGGGCATAGTAACTATGGCTACACCTTC. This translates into CASRLRGDRGHSNYGYTF.

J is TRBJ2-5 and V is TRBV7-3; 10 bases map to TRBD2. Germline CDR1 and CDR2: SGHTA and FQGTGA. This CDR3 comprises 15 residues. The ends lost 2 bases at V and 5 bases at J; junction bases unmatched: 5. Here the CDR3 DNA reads TGTGCCAGCAGCTTATACCTAGCGGGAGTGGAGACCCAGTACTTC. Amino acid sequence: CASSLYLAGVETQYF.

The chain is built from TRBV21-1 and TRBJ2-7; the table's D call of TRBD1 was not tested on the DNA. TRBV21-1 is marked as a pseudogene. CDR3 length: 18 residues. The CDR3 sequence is CASSAPGQGARRVYEQYF. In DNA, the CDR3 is TGTGCCAGCAGCGCCCCCGGACAGGGGGCGCGGAGGGTATACGAGCAGTACTTC.